Presented here are 10 T cell receptor beta chains from one specimen sequenced in a study of blood T cells in healthy people across ages. The use of a sample-barcoded 5' primer and a J-beta primer mix characterized a second PCR of roughly 6 to 11 cycles. TCRdb re-called the 5' RACE reads through MiXCR, storing one row per CDR3 protein. The table lists roughly 1 million distinct CDR3 sequences, approximately 26% of them singletons, with around 0.75% in the top ten. This sample was shared with a second study, whose subject was T cells of mothers and their children.

The specimen was blood. All receptors come from a girl aged 2 to 10 in good health.

Comments on this clonotype: This CDR3 is missing its conserved last phenylalanine or tryptophan, likely due to a read error. The chain is built from TRBV5-1 and TRBJ1-6; D may be TRBD1 (5 bases). V lost 7 bases and J lost 1, with 18 bases in between. Germline values: CDR1 SGHRS, CDR2 YFSETQ. The length of the CDR3 is 17 residues. The CDR3, as DNA: TGCGCCAGCCGAACAGGAGGGGTTTCATCCTATAATTCACCCCTCCACCTT. Protein product: CASRTGGVSSYNSPLHL.

The chain recombines TRBV20-1 with TRBJ1-4; 8 bases map to TRBD1. The germline gives CDR1 DFQATT, CDR2 SNEGSKA (reference sequence). This CDR3 comprises 14 residues. The V and J ends lost 6 bases and 7 bases, in that order; junction bases with no gene match: 10. CDR3 loop: CSAGRQGKSEKLFF. CDR3 nucleotides: TGCAGTGCGGGGAGACAGGGGAAGAGTGAAAAACTGTTTTTT.

This clonotype was recorded a few times. The chain carries TRBV7-2 and TRBJ1-2, with TRBD1 matching 9 bases. CDR1 and CDR2 (germline): SGHTA, FQGNSA. The CDR3 extends over 14 amino acids. The junction had 5 bases not matched to a gene; V was cut back by 5 bases and J by 4 bases. The CDR3 DNA sequence: TGTGCCAGCAGCCTTAGGGACAGGGCCTATGGCTACACCTTC. Protein product: CASSLRDRAYGYTF.

The chain is built from TRBV29-1 and TRBJ2-5; perhaps TRBD1 as D (5 bases). TRBJ2-1 matches the DNA end more closely, so the J call is doubtful. Germline values: CDR1 SQVTM, CDR2 ANQGSEA. The CDR3 has 11 residues. Written as DNA, the CDR3 is TGCAGCGTCTTGACAGACAATGAGCAGTTCTTC. It encodes CSVLTDNEQFF.

CDR3 protein: CATSRVKDEQFF. The CDR3 coding sequence is TGTGCCACCAGCAGAGTTAAGGATGAGCAGTTCTTC. The genes are TRBV15 and TRBJ2-5; D gene unclear. Gene TRBJ2-1 matches the end of the DNA better, so the J call may be wrong. Germline V gives CDR1 LNHNV, CDR2 YYDKDF (reference sequence). The CDR3 loop spans 12 amino acids.

This chain uses TRBV11-1 with TRBJ2-1; perhaps D is TRBD1 or TRBD2 (5 bases each). In germline, CDR1 is SGHAT, CDR2 FQDESV (reference sequence). Trimming shortened V by 3 bases and J by 0 bases, and 24 bases separated the two germline ends. The CDR3 runs to 20 residues. The CDR3 DNA reads as TGTGCCAGCAGCTTTTGGGGGAGTTATCCCGGAAGAAACTCCTACAATGAGCAGTTCTTC. It encodes CASSFWGSYPGRNSYNEQFF.

This clonotype was detected once. V and J are TRBV12-3 or TRBV12-4 and TRBJ1-4, with no clear D. V lost 0 bases and J lost 4, with 6 bases in between. This CDR3 contains 14 residues. The CDR3 coding sequence is TGTGCCAGCAGTTTAGCGGACTATAATGAAAAACTGTTTTTT. Amino acids: CASSLADYNEKLFF.

The chain joins TRBV4-1 to TRBJ1-3; D may be TRBD1 (5 bases). In germline, CDR1 is MGHRA, CDR2 YSYEKL. The CDR3 runs 15 residues. V was shortened by 2 bases and J by 3 bases, with 11 bases between the two germline ends. As DNA, the CDR3 is TGCGCCAGCAGCCAAACCCGGGACGTTGGAAACACCATATATTTT. This encodes CASSQTRDVGNTIYF.

This clonotype was seen a handful of times. The rearrangement uses TRBV29-1 and TRBJ2-1, with 10 bases matching TRBD1. The germline V gene has CDR1 SQVTM and CDR2 ANQGSEA. Losses at the gene ends were 6 bases for V and 8 bases for J; bases not matched to a gene: 13. The length of the CDR3 is 15 residues. CDR3 protein: CSVEGPSTGGYEQFF. DNA for the CDR3: TGCAGCGTGGAGGGTCCTTCGACAGGGGGCTATGAGCAGTTCTTC.

V and J are TRBV6-2 or TRBV6-3 and TRBJ2-7; D not resolved. The V end was cut by 0 bases, the J end by 2 bases, with 11 bases between. The CDR3 has 15 residues. Germline loops: CDR1 MNHEY, CDR2 SVGEGT. CDR3 DNA: TGTGCCAGCAGTTACTCGATGGAGACGGCCTACGAGCAGTACTTC. Its protein is CASSYSMETAYEQYF.